Below are 30 T cell receptor beta chains sequenced from a single sample in a study of CXCR3-negative and CXCR3-positive naive CD8 T cells. Findings and limits, study-wide: CXCR3-expressing naive cells carried TRB CDR3s more hydrophobic than those of CXCR3-negative naive cells.

With UMI labels, 5' RACE was used to prepare the TRB cDNA libraries. One entry per CDR3 protein, without DNA, is what TCRdb gives after re-calling the 5' RACE reads. The listing contains some 140,000 distinct CDR3 sequences. These receptors lack a known antigen. Sequencing was performed on naive CXCR3+ CD8+ T cells from blood. Subset noted: CD45RO-CCR7+CD27+CD95- naive CD8+ T cells expressing CXCR3 (TNR3+). The source is a human donor in good health. Some clones in this sample may be carry-over from other donors' samples.

V is TRBV28 and J is TRBJ2-3; the TRBD1 assignment by TCRdb is unverifiable without DNA. CDR3 size: 12 residues. Germline V gene data show CDR1 as MDHEN and CDR2 as SYDVKM. CDR3 region: CASRDRGDTQYF.

J is TRBJ2-7 and V is TRBV20-1. The CDR3 is 12 residues long. The germline gives CDR1 DFQATT, CDR2 SNEGSKA (reference sequence). The CDR3 is CSGSTGTYEQYF.

The V and J genes are TRBV12-5 and TRBJ2-2. CDR1 LGHNT and CDR2 FRNRAP come from the germline V gene. The CDR3 covers 15 residues. The CDR3 sequence is CASGLINIGAGELFF.

The J gene is TRBJ1-1, the V gene TRBV5-1; checking the TCRdb D call of TRBD1 is not possible without DNA. Germline lookup yields CDR1 SGHRS and CDR2 YFSETQ. This CDR3 has 14 amino acids. This CDR3 is CASSWAGANTEAFF.

This chain connects TRBV28 to TRBJ2-1; TCRdb calls TRBD1, which cannot be checked without DNA. The CDR3 sequence is 15 residues long. Germline CDR1 reads MDHEN; CDR2 reads SYDVKM. CDR3 sequence reads: CASTFKGTGGYEQFF.

The chain links TRBV7-9 to TRBJ2-5; TCRdb calls TRBD2, which cannot be checked without DNA. Germline-derived CDR1 and CDR2 are SEHNR and FQNEAQ (reference sequence). This CDR3 has 19 amino acids. CDR3 sequence reads: CASSQDRGLAATGDETQYF.

The chain combines TRBV20-1 with TRBJ1-3; the D call of TRBD1 rests on TCRdb alone, since no DNA is present to check it. Germline V lookup: CDR1 DFQATT, CDR2 SNEGSKA (reference sequence). This CDR3 is 15 amino acids long. CDR3 protein: CSARDREDSGNTIYF.

The rearrangement joins TRBV4-1 to TRBJ1-1. The CDR3 extends over 15 amino acids. The germline V gene has CDR1 MGHRA and CDR2 YSYEKL. CDR3 residues: CASSQGGVGFQTTFF.

This chain links TRBV18 with TRBJ1-1. Germline CDR1 KGHSH, CDR2 LQKENI. CDR3 size: 14 residues. CDR3 residues: CASSPPVGEDQAFF.

This chain connects TRBV7-8 to TRBJ2-3; TCRdb names TRBD1, which stays unverified in the absence of DNA. From germline, CDR1 is SGHVS and CDR2 FQNEAQ. The length of the CDR3 is 14 residues. The CDR3 spells CASSPDRGPDTQYF. Using reference TRBV7-8 and TRBJ2-3 for the parts outside the CDR3, the full variable domain is GAGVSQSPRYKVAKRGQDVALRCDPISGHVSLFWYQQALGQGPEFLTYFQNEAQLDKSGLPSDRFFAERPEGSVSTLKIQRTQQEDSAVYLCASSPDRGPDTQYFGPGTRLTVL.

The chain has TRBV6-6 and TRBJ2-2; TCRdb picks TRBD1, but there is no DNA to check that call. Germline lookup yields CDR1 MNHNY and CDR2 SVGAGI (reference sequence). CDR3 length: 15 residues. The chain's CDR3 is CASSEGGTNTGELFF.

The chain's CDR3 is CASTPEEDTQYF. The chain carries TRBV7-9 and TRBJ2-3. Germline V gene lookup returns CDR1 SEHNR and CDR2 FQNEAQ (reference sequence). CDR3 length equals 12 residues.

This chain connects TRBV14 to TRBJ2-7; absent DNA, TCRdb's TRBD2 call cannot be checked. The CDR3 is 13 residues long. Per the germline V gene, CDR1 is SGHDN and CDR2 is FVKESK. The CDR3 spells CASRQTGLIEQYF.

V usage is TRBV9 and J usage is TRBJ2-5; without DNA, the TCRdb call of TRBD2 cannot be checked. Germline V CDR1 and CDR2: SGDLS, YYNGEE. CDR3 size: 13 residues. The CDR3 sequence is CASSAWAGETQYF.

Here the CDR3 reads CASRTSGTSTDTQYF. This chain joins TRBV2 and TRBJ2-3; TCRdb reports TRBD2, a call that lacks DNA to check it against. This CDR3 spans 15 amino acids. Germline V gene lookup returns CDR1 SNHLY and CDR2 FYNNEI.

J is TRBJ2-7 and V is TRBV7-2. Germline lookup yields CDR1 SGHTA and CDR2 FQGNSA. The CDR3 spans 17 residues. The CDR3 is CASSFFSFGGSLYEQYF.

The chain joins TRBV10-3 to TRBJ2-7; the TCRdb D gene call, TRBD2, has no DNA to confirm it. There are 16 residues in the CDR3. Per germline, CDR1 ENHRY and CDR2 SYGVKD. This CDR3 reads CAIRGPAGPSSYEQYF.

V is TRBV2 and J is TRBJ2-3; the TRBD1 assignment by TCRdb is unverifiable without DNA. The CDR3 extends over 17 amino acids. From germline, CDR1 is SNHLY and CDR2 FYNNEI. The CDR3 spells CASSEAPLPRDTDTQYF.

J is TRBJ2-5 and V is TRBV4-3; without DNA, the TCRdb call of TRBD2 cannot be checked. Germline CDR1 LGHNA, CDR2 YSLEER. The CDR3 sequence is 13 residues long. The CDR3 loop reads CASSQRESETQYF.

The chain recombines TRBV19 with TRBJ1-1; TCRdb indicates TRBD1, and absent DNA this call remains unverified. From germline, CDR1 is LNHDA and CDR2 SQIVND (reference sequence). The CDR3 runs to 15 residues. CDR3 loop: CASTPTRRGYTEAFF.

This chain links TRBV15 with TRBJ2-3; with no DNA, the TCRdb D assignment of TRBD1 cannot be verified. Germline CDR1 LNHNV, CDR2 YYDKDF (reference sequence). CDR3 length equals 13 residues. CDR3: CATSRMGADTQYF.

The chain has TRBV28 and TRBJ2-1. This CDR3 has 15 amino acids. Germline CDR1 MDHEN, CDR2 SYDVKM. Here the CDR3 reads CASSLLWSSYNEQFF. The entire variable domain, with the rest obtained from reference TRBV28 and TRBJ2-1, is as follows: DVKVTQSSRYLVKRTGEKVFLECVQDMDHENMFWYRQDPGLGLRLIYFSYDVKMKEKGDIPEGYSVSREKKERFSLILESASTNQTSMYLCASSLLWSSYNEQFFGPGTRLTVL.

The rearrangement links TRBV7-3 to TRBJ2-5; with no DNA, the TCRdb D assignment of TRBD2 cannot be verified. The CDR3 runs 15 residues. Germline CDR1 and CDR2: SGHTA and FQGTGA. CDR3 loop: CASSFLAGGRETQYF.

CDR3 residues: CASSPPDRAETQYF. The rearrangement uses TRBV28 and TRBJ2-5; TCRdb calls TRBD2, which cannot be checked without DNA. This CDR3 spans 14 amino acids. Germline CDR1 reads MDHEN; CDR2 reads SYDVKM.

The chain combines TRBV20-1 with TRBJ2-5; TCRdb designates TRBD1, a call that cannot be tested without DNA. The CDR3 covers 14 residues. Germline assignment: CDR1 DFQATT and CDR2 SNEGSKA (reference sequence). This chain's CDR3 is CSASGGAYQETQYF.

The gene calls are TRBV7-3 and TRBJ2-1; the TRBD1 assignment by TCRdb is unverifiable without DNA. This CDR3 spans 13 amino acids. The germline V gene encodes CDR1 SGHTA and CDR2 FQGTGA. The CDR3 sequence is CASSLPPYNEQFF. Supplemented by reference TRBV7-3 and TRBJ2-1, the full variable domain reads GAGVSQTPSNKVTEKGKYVELRCDPISGHTALYWYRQSLGQGPEFLIYFQGTGAADDSGLPNDRFFAVRPEGSVSTLKIQRTERGDSAVYLCASSLPPYNEQFFGPGTRLTVL.

The chain joins TRBV7-3 to TRBJ2-1. Looked up from germline, CDR1 is SGHTA and CDR2 is FQGTGA. The CDR3 length is 15 residues. The CDR3 sequence: CASSSQGAAYNEQFF.

The J gene is TRBJ2-1, the V gene TRBV4-1; the TRBD2 assignment by TCRdb is unverifiable without DNA. The CDR3 length is 17 residues. Germline values: CDR1 MGHRA, CDR2 YSYEKL. The chain's CDR3 is CASSQVGRMRERREQFF.

The chain recombines TRBV6-2 or TRBV6-3 with TRBJ1-2. The CDR3 has 14 residues. The V gene's germline CDR1 is MNHEY and CDR2 SVGEGT. The CDR3 reads CASSYSLSWYGYTF.

The rearrangement uses TRBV13 and TRBJ2-5; the TCRdb D gene call, TRBD1, has no DNA to confirm it. CDR1 PRHDT and CDR2 FYEKMQ come from the germline V gene (reference sequence). This CDR3 has 18 residues. Here the CDR3 reads CASSLRSGTGRIGETQYF.